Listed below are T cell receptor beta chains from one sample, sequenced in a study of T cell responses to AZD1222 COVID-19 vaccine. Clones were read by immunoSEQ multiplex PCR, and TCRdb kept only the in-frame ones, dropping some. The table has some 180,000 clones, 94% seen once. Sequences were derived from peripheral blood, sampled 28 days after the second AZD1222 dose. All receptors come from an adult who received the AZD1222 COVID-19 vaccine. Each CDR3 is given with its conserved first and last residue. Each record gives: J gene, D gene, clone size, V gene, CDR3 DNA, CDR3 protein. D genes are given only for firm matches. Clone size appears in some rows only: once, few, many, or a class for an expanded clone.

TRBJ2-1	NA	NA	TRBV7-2	TGTGCCAGCAGCTCAGACCCAGTGAGCGGGTGGAATGAGCAGTTCTTC	CASSSDPVSGWNEQFF
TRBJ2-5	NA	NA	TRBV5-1	TGCGCCAGCCGCCGTAGGTGGGGCGAGGGGACCCAGTACTTC	CASRRRWGEGTQYF
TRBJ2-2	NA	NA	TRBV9	TGTGCCAGCAGCGTACGGGTCGGCGGGGAGCTGTTTTTT	CASSVRVGGELFF
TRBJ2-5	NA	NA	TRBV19	TGTGCCAGTAGTGGCCGGGGAGAGACCCAGTACTTC	CASSGRGETQYF
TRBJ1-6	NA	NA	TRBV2	TGTGCCAGCAGGCGGGGGTCGGGTGCCCTCCACTTT	CASRRGSGALHF
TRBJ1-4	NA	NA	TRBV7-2	TGTGCCAGCAGCTCCCTCCAGGGTGAAAAACTGTTTTTT	CASSSLQGEKLFF
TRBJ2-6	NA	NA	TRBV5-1	TGCGCCAGCAGCTTGGCGGGACAAGGCGTCCTGACTTTC	CASSLAGQGVLTF
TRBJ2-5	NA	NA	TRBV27	TGTGCCAGCAGTTTGGGGGGGGGCTGGGAGACCCAGTACTTC	CASSLGGGWETQYF
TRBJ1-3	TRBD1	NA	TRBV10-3	TGTGCCATCAGACTGGGGGACAGGGAAGGAAACACCATATATTTT	CAIRLGDREGNTIYF
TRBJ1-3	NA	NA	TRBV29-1	TGCAGCGTTGACGGGCTAACTGGAAACACCATATATTTT	CSVDGLTGNTIYF
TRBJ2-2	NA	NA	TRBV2	TGTGCCAGCAGTAACAGGGAAGGGGAGCTGTTTTTT	CASSNREGELFF
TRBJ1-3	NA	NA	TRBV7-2	TGTGCCAGCAGCGAATACAGGGCTGGAAACACCATATATTTT	CASSEYRAGNTIYF
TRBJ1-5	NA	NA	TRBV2	TGTGCCAGCAGTGGTAGGGCCCTTAGCAATCAGCCCCAGCATTTT	CASSGRALSNQPQHF
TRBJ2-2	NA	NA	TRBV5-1	TGCGCCAGCAGCCACATAACGGCCCCTACCGGGGAGCTGTTTTTT	CASSHITAPTGELFF
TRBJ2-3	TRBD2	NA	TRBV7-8	TGTGCCAGCAGCTTAGCGCGGGGGGTCGATACGCAGTATTTT	CASSLARGVDTQYF
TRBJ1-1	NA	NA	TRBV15	TGTGCCACCAGGGCGGGGGCGGTTGGCACTGAAGCTTTCTTT	CATRAGAVGTEAFF
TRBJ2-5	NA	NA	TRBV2	TGTGCCAGCAGTGAAGCCGACGTGAGGCCCCAGTACTTC	CASSEADVRPQYF
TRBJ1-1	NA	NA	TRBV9	TGTGCCAGCAGCCTAGGAGGGGCCACTGAAGCTTTCTTT	CASSLGGATEAFF
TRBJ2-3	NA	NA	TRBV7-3	TGTGCCAGCAGCCCCTACCCCACAGATACGCAGTATTTT	CASSPYPTDTQYF
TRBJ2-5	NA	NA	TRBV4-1	TGCGCCAGCAGCCAAAACATCCGGGACCCAGCGGAGACCCAGTACTTC	CASSQNIRDPAETQYF
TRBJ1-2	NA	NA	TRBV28	TGTGCCAGCAGCCCAACGGGCTATGGCTACACCTTC	CASSPTGYGYTF
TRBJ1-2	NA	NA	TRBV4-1	TGCGCCAGCACCCTAGGTTTAGGGGATCCTGGCTACACCTTC	CASTLGLGDPGYTF
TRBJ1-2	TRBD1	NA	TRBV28	TGTGCCAGCAGCCCCTCGACAGGGGCCCGACTGGACTATGGCTACACCTTC	CASSPSTGARLDYGYTF
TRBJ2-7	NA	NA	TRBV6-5	TGTGCCAGCAAAAACAGCTACTACGAGCAGTACTTC	CASKNSYYEQYF
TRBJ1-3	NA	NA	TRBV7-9	TGTGCCAGCAGCTTTATGGTAGGGGATCTTATGGTGGCCGGAAACACCATATATTTT	CASSFMVGDLMVAGNTIYF
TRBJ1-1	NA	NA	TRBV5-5	TGTGCCAGCAGCTTGGGGGCAGGGAACACTGAAGCTTTCTTT	CASSLGAGNTEAFF
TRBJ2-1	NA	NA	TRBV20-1	TGCAGTGCTAGAGACCACAATGAGCAGTTCTTC	CSARDHNEQFF
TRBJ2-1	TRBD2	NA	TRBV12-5	TGTGCTAGTGGTTTGGACCTAGCGGGGTCCTACAATGAGCAGTTCTTC	CASGLDLAGSYNEQFF
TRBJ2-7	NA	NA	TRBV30	TGTGCCTGGAGGGGAGCTTACGAGCAGTACTTC	CAWRGAYEQYF
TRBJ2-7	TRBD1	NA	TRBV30	TGTGCCTGGAGTAAAACGCCGACAGGGCGGTCCTTC	CAWSKTPTGRSF
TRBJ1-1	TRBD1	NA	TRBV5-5	TGTGCCAGCAGCTTGGTTGACAGGGGCACTGAAGCTTTCTTT	CASSLVDRGTEAFF
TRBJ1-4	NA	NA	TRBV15	TGTGCCACCAGCAGAGATCTGGACCCGGGTGAAAAACTGTTTTTT	CATSRDLDPGEKLFF
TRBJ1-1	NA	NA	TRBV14	TGTGCCAGCAGCCAATTGTTAGGTGATGAAGCTTTCTTT	CASSQLLGDEAFF
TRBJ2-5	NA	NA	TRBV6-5	TGTGCCTCCGGCCGGGTCCAACAAGAGACCCAGTACTTC	CASGRVQQETQYF
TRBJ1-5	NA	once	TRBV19	TGTGCCAGTAGTATAGACCGACAGCAAACTTATAGCAATCAGCCCCAGCATTTT	CASSIDRQQTYSNQPQHF
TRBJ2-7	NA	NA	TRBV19	TGTGCCAGTAGCGCCCGGGCACTCGCCGGCGAGCAGTACTTC	CASSARALAGEQYF
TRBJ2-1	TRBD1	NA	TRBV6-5	TGTGCCAGCAGTTTGACAGGGCCTTACAATGAGCAGTTCTTC	CASSLTGPYNEQFF
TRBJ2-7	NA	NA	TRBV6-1	TGTGCCAGCAGTGAAGCTTGGCAGACCTACGAGCAGTACTTC	CASSEAWQTYEQYF
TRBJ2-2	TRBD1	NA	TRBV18	TGTGCCAGCTCCCCGGGACAGGGGGCATCCGGGGAGCTGTTTTTT	CASSPGQGASGELFF
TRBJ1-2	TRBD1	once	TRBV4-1	TGCGCCAGCAGCCGATCGACCTCGGACAGGACCTATGGCTACACCTTC	CASSRSTSDRTYGYTF
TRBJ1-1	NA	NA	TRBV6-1	TGTGCCAGCAGTGAAGCGCTTCAGACCCCTCAGGCAGCTTTCTTT	CASSEALQTPQAAFF
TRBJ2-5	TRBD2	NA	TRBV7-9	TGTGCCAGCAGCGAGTCCCTACGGGGGGAACAAGAGACCCAGTACTTC	CASSESLRGEQETQYF
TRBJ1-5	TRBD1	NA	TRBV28	TGTGCCAGCAGCGTAGGACAGGGCGGGCAGCCCCAGCATTTT	CASSVGQGGQPQHF
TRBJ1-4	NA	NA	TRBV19	TGTGCCAGTAGTACCAGGCGGGGTTCTGATGAAAAACTGTTTTTT	CASSTRRGSDEKLFF
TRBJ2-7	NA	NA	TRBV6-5	TGTGCCAGCAGTTACTCTGGTCGGACAGCTGGCCACGAGCAGTACTTC	CASSYSGRTAGHEQYF
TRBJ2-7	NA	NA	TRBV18	TGTGCCAGCTCACGACAGCAGGGGAGATGGCAGGGGGCATCGGGGGGCGAGCAGTACTTC	CASSRQQGRWQGASGGEQYF
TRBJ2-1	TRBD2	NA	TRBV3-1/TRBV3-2	TGTGCCAGCAGCTCAAATCAAGGACTAGCGGGAGTGAGCGGGCCCTACAATGAGCAGTTCTTC	CASSSNQGLAGVSGPYNEQFF